This TCR beta chain comes out of a study of shared clonotypes between healthy human individuals. On the study more broadly: For every donor, three CD4 naive, three CD4 memory, two CD8 naive and one CD8 memory plates were used. Whole-study findings and limits: The represented genetic and exposure-history diversity was limited by the small number of donors.

With regard to this clone: The antigen is undetermined.

The sorted-subset replicate PCRs were given 150 to 200 ng DNA, which is 30,000 to 35,000 T cell genomes. Original methodology: ImmunoSEQ supplied junction-only sequences lacking quality scores, so filtering was different. The table came from immunoSEQ multiplex PCR; TCRdb's copy has only in-frame clones and leaves some out. The V and J calls and clone size were taken over from that table, and D and trimming were inferred from the DNA. This table holds about 2.5 million clones, less than 95% found once. The V gene end was trimmed by 3 bases and the J gene end by 2 bases; junction bases not matched to a gene: 6. In germline, CDR1 is LNHDA, CDR2 SQIVND (reference sequence). This CDR3 region has 16 residues.

This rearrangement joins TRBV19 to TRBJ2-7; 11 bases fit TRBD2. Sample: naive CD4+ T cells from PBMCs. Subset indicated: CD45RA+ positively selected. This clonotype was obtained from a man aged 18 to 29 in good health. Some clones in this sample may be carry-over from other donors' samples. The CDR3 protein is CASSISGLAGTYEQYF. In nucleotides, the CDR3 is TGTGCCAGTAGTATCTCAGGACTAGCGGGTACCTACGAGCAGTACTTC.